Shown below are 8 T cell receptor beta chains from a single sample sequenced in a study of CD8+ T cells in alopecia areata. Documented treatment: oral pan-JAK inhibitor, 5-10 mg twice daily. cDNA reverse transcribed from extracted RNA served as the sequencing template. Profiled with immunoSEQ multiplex PCR; TCRdb holds only in-frame clones, not every one. The profile covers around 100,000 clones, with about 59% appearing a single time and 10% to 15% taken by the ten largest. This specimen consisted of CD8+ T cells sorted from blood, obtained at week 24, from a patient treated with tofacitinib. The receptor set was obtained from a human donor with alopecia areata.

The chain links TRBV27 to TRBJ2-6; D tentatively fits TRBD1 or TRBD2 (5 bases each). Germline-derived CDR1 and CDR2 are MNHEY and SMNVEV (reference sequence). The CDR3 is 16 amino acids. The V and J ends lost 2 bases and 4 bases respectively, with 12 bases between them. The CDR3 spells CASSLGQGTGANVLTF. The CDR3 region has the DNA TGTGCCAGCAGTTTAGGTCAAGGGACCGGGGCCAACGTCCTGACTTTC.

The chain carries TRBV9 and TRBJ1-4; D gene uncertain. V was shortened by 1 base and J by 4 bases, with 5 bases between the two germline ends. Per the germline V gene, CDR1 is SGDLS and CDR2 is YYNGEE. This CDR3 comprises 13 residues. The CDR3 region has the DNA TGTGCCAGCAGCGTACATGGTAATGAAAAACTGTTTTTT. This encodes CASSVHGNEKLFF.

V is TRBV6-6 and J is TRBJ2-7, with D perhaps TRBD1 (5 bases). Germline V gene sequence: CDR1 MNHNY, CDR2 SVGAGI (reference sequence). The CDR3 spans 13 residues. V lost 2 bases, J lost 5 bases, and 10 bases lay in between. This chain's CDR3 is CASSYPDNDEQYF. CDR3 nucleotides: TGTGCCAGCAGTTACCCGGACAACGACGAGCAGTACTTC.

This clone was seen only once. The chain links TRBV30 to TRBJ2-3; D is ambiguous. From germline, CDR1 is GTSNPN and CDR2 SVGIG (reference sequence). V was pared by 2 bases and J by 0 bases, with 6 bases between. There are 13 residues in the CDR3. CDR3 sequence reads: CAWSTVSTDTQYF. The CDR3 bases are TGTGCCTGGAGTACAGTAAGCACAGATACGCAGTATTTT. Variable domain in full (rest from reference TRBV30 and TRBJ2-3): SQTIHQWPATLVQPVGSPLSLECTVEGTSNPNLYWYRQAAGRGLQLLFYSVGIGQISSEVPQNLSASRPQDRQFILSSKKLLLSDSGFYLCAWSTVSTDTQYFGPGTRLTVL.

The chain carries TRBV9 and TRBJ2-5, with D perhaps TRBD1 or TRBD2 (5 bases each). In germline, CDR1 is SGDLS, CDR2 YYNGEE. CDR3 length equals 13 residues. V shed 2 bases and J shed 7 bases, with 12 bases lying between them. CDR3 DNA sequence: TGTGCCAGCAGCGTTATTTTTGGGGGGACCCAGTACTTC. Residues: CASSVIFGGTQYF.

The chain is built from TRBV7-9 and TRBJ1-1; 8 positions agree with TRBD1. This CDR3 region has 13 residues. Losses at the gene ends were 8 bases for V and 6 bases for J; bases not matched to a gene: 8. Germline lookup yields CDR1 SEHNR and CDR2 FQNEAQ (reference sequence). The CDR3: CASSFGDRPEAFF. In nucleotides, the CDR3 is TGTGCCAGCTCCTTTGGGGACAGGCCTGAAGCTTTCTTT. The full variable domain, with the rest looked up from reference TRBV7-9 and TRBJ1-1, is DTGVSQNPRHKITKRGQNVTFRCDPISEHNRLYWYRQTLGQGPEFLTYFQNEAQLEKSRLLSDRFSAERPKGSFSTLEIQRTEQGDSAMYLCASSFGDRPEAFFGQGTRLTVV.

A few counts support this clone. The rearrangement uses TRBV2 and TRBJ1-1; D ambiguous. CDR1 is SNHLY and CDR2 is FYNNEI in the germline V gene. V was pared by 3 bases and J by 7 bases, with 6 bases between. The CDR3 contains 11 residues. In DNA, the CDR3 is TGTGCCAGCAGTGATCAAGTTGAAGCTTTCTTT. This sequence encodes CASSDQVEAFF.

The chain couples TRBV13 to TRBJ2-7, with 8 bases identical to TRBD1. CDR1 and CDR2 from the germline V gene are PRHDT and FYEKMQ (reference sequence). V was clipped by 5 bases and J by 2 bases; unmatched bases: 5. The CDR3 covers 14 residues. CDR3 residues: CASSAGTGPYEQYF. As DNA, the CDR3 is TGTGCCAGCAGCGCCGGGACAGGCCCCTACGAGCAGTACTTC.